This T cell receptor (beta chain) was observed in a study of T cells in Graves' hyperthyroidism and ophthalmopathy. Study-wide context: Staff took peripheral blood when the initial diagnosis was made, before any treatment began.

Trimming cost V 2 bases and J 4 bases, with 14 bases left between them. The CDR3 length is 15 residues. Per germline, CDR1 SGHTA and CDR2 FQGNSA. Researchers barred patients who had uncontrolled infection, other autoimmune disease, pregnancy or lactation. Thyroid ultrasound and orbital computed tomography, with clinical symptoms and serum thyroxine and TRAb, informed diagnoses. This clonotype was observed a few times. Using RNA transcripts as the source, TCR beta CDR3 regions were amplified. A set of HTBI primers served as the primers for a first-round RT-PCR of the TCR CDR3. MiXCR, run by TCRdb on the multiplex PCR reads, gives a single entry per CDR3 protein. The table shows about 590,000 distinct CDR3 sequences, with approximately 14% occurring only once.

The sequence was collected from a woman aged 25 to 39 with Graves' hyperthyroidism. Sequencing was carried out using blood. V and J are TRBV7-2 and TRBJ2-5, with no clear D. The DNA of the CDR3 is TGTGCCAGCAGCTTAAATGGTCTCAACCGAGAGACCCAGTACTTC. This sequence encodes CASSLNGLNRETQYF.